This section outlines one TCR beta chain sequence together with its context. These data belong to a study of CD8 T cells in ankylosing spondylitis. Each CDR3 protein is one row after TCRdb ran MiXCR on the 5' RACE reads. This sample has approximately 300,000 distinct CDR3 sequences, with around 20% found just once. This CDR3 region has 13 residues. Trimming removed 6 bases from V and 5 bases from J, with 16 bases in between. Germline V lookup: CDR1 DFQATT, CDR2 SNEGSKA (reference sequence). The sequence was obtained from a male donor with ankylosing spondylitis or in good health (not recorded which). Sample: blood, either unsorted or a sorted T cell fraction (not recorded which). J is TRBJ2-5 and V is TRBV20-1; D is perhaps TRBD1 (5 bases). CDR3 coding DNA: TGCAGTGCAACCCCCGGACATCATGAGACCCAGTACTTC. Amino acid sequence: CSATPGHHETQYF.